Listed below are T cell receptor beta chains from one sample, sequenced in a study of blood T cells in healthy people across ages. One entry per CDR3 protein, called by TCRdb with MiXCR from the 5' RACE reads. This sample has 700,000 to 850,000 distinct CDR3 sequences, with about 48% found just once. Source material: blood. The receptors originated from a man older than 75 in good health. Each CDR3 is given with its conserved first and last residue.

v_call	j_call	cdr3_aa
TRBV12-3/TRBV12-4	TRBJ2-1	CASSSGGTSGRWGNEQFF
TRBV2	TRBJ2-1	CASSERTGGFF
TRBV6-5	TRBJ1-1	CASSPTDRADAFF
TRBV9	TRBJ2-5	CASSVAQGYETQYF
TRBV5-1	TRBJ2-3	CASSGGGGTSTDTQYF
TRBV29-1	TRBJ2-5	CSVLTGGVETQYF
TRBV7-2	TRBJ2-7	CASSLGALSSYEQYF
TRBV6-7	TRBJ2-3	CAQEWSGTSAYF
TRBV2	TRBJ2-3	CASSEEGQGTDTQYF
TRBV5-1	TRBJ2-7	CASSFGSYSYEQYF
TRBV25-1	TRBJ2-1	CASSGEIPASEQFF
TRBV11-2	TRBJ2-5	CASSLESRAAGTETQYF
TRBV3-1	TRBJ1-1	CASSRQGGDTEAFF
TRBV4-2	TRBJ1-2	CASSQDLSNYGYTF
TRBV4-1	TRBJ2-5	CASSQRGLETQYF
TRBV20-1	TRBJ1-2	CSARGLLKAYGYTF
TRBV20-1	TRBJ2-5	CSTRVSEPGPPETQYF
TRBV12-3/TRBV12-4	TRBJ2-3	CASRRQGPDTQYF
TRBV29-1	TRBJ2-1	CSVEGGAGVSYNEQFF
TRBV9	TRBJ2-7	CASSVSGTSEPYEQYF
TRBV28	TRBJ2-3	CASRGTFTSTDTQYF
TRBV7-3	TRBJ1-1	CASSLNSAGETEAFF
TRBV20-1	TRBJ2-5	CSAGQGAVETQYF
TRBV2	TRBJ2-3	CASTTGTSGRAGGDRYAYF
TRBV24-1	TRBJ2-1	CATSDQEGAGRGKQFF
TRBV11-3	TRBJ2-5	CASSPTRAAEQYF
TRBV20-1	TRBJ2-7	CSARDVQGKGYEQYF
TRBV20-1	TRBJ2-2	CSAGRASNTGELFF
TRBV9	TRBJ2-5	CASSARGQHYQETQYF
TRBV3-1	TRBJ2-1	CASSQASGRIGNNEQFF
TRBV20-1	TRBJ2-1	CSTGTSGYNELFF
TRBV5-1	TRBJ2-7	CASSFRGHEQYF
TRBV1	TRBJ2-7	CTSSAQPSLAGGTTYEQYF
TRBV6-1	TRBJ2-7	CASPSQTGSAQYF
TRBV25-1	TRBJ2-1	CASTPGQGRYKQFF
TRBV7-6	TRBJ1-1	CASSSGGVEAFF
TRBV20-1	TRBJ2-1	CSARDPRGADNEQFF
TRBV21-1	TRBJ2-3	CASSELTSSRYAYF
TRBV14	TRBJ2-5	CASSQRRNTAQETQYF
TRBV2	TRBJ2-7	CASRNSQLGSSYEQYF
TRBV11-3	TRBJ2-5	CASSLEGTGGQETQYF
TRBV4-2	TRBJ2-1	CASSQQGEPGNEQFF
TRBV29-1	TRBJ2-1	CSVASGTREQFF
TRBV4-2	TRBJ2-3	CATSTGTSGEMDTQYF
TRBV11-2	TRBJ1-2	CASSLAGGVNGYTF
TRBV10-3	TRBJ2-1	CAISDPRDFLGNEQFF
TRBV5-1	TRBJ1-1	CASSDGTGLNTEAFF
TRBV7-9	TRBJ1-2	CASSPVGGNGYTF
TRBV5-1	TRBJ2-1	CASSPPTSSYNEQFF
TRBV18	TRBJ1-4	CASSPRFNEKLFF
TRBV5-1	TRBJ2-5	CASSLDLRGPGEQYF
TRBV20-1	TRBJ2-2	CSARGWAGGNTGELFF